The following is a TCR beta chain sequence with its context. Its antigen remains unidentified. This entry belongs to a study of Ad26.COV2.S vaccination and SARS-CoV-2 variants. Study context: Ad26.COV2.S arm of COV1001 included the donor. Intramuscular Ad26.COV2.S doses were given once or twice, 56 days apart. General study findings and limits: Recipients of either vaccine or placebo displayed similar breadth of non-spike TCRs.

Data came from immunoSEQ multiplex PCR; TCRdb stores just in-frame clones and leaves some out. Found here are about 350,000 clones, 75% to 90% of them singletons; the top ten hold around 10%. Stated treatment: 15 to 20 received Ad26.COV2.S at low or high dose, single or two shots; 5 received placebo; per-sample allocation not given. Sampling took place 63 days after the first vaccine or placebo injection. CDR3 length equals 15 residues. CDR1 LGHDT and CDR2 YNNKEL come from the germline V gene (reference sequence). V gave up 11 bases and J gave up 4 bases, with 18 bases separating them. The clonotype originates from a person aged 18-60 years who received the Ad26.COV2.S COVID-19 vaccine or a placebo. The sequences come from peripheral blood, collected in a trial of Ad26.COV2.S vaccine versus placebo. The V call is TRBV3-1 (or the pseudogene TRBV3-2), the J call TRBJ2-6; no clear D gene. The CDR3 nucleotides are TGTGCCGTTCCCGGTAAAGTGGCGGGGGCCAACGTCCTGACTTTC. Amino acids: CAVPGKVAGANVLTF.